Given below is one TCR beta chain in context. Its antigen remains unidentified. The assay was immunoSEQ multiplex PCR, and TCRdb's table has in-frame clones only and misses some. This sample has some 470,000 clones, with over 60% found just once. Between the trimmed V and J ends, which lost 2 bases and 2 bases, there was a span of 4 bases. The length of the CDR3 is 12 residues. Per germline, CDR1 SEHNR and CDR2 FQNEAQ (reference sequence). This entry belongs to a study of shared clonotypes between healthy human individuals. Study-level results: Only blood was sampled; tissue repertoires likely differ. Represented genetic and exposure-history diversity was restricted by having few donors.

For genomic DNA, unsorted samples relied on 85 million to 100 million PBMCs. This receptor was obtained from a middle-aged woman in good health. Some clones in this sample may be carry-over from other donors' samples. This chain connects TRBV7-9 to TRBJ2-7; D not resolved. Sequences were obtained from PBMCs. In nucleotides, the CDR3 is TGTGCCAGCAGCTTATTTGCCTACGAGCAGTACTTC. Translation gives CASSLFAYEQYF.